These 15 T cell receptor beta chains originate from one sample sequenced in a study of radiation and T cells in renal cell carcinoma. Regarding time point: baseline pretreatment blood. Treatment: 15 Gy SBRT to primary tumor, nephrectomy 4 weeks later. Assay: immunoSEQ multiplex PCR; the TCRdb copy retains only in-frame clones and omits some. The top ten hold around 12% of the sample, which has 150,000 or so clones, about 88% seen once. The material sequenced was blood, taken from a patient whose treatment included radiotherapy and nephrectomy. Receptors were obtained from a woman aged 45-60 years with renal cell carcinoma.

The chain uses TRBV30 and TRBJ2-7; D not certain. This CDR3 is 13 amino acids long. The ends were cut back, 3 bases at V and 5 bases at J, with 14 bases in the middle. Looked up from germline, CDR1 is GTSNPN and CDR2 is SVGIG (reference sequence). The CDR3 DNA reads TGTGCCTGGAGCATGAGCCACCTAAACGAGCAGTACTTC. This translates into CAWSMSHLNEQYF.

On this clone itself: The identical CDR3 is also encoded by other nucleotide sequences in the sample. J is TRBJ2-5 and V is TRBV7-3; D remains unclear. The ends were cut back, 3 bases at V and 1 base at J, with 6 bases in the middle. Germline lookup yields CDR1 SGHTA and CDR2 FQGTGA. CDR3 length: 13 amino acids. Written as DNA, the CDR3 is TGTGCCAGCAGCTTCGGGCCCCAAGAGACCCAGTACTTC. It codes for CASSFGPQETQYF.

This clone came up once. The genes are TRBV6-6 and TRBJ1-1; no clear D. Looked up from germline, CDR1 is MNHNY and CDR2 is SVGAGI (reference sequence). The V end lost 7 bases, the J end lost 4 bases, and 13 bases lay between the germline ends. The CDR3 has 13 residues. This chain's CDR3 is CASTKEGSTEAFF. In DNA form, the CDR3 reads TGTGCCAGCACCAAGGAAGGAAGCACTGAAGCTTTCTTT.

The rearrangement joins TRBV6-5 to TRBJ2-3; no definite D call. Deletions cut 5 bases from V and 4 bases from J, with 13 bases between. This CDR3 contains 14 residues. Germline lookup yields CDR1 MNHEY and CDR2 SVGAGI. The CDR3 is CASSRLLYADTQYF. The CDR3 region has the DNA TGTGCCAGCAGTCGATTGTTATACGCAGATACGCAGTATTTT.

Only a few counts were recorded for this clone. The CDR3 reads CAWSGPGTAYKPQHF. The CDR3 DNA follows: TGTGCCTGGAGTGGTCCCGGGACAGCCTACAAGCCCCAGCATTTT. This chain connects TRBV30 to TRBJ1-5, with 7 bases aligning to TRBD1. The germline CDR1 and CDR2 sequences are GTSNPN and SVGIG (reference sequence). V was pared by 1 base and J by 8 bases, with 11 bases of the junction left unmatched. This CDR3 contains 15 residues.

This clone appeared a few times. The chain recombines TRBV4-1 with TRBJ1-5; D is unclear. In germline, CDR1 is MGHRA, CDR2 YSYEKL. CDR3 size: 14 residues. V lost 6 bases, J lost 5 bases, and 14 bases lay in between. The CDR3 loop is CASSPTPGDQPQHF. The CDR3 nucleotides read TGCGCCAGCAGTCCTACACCGGGAGATCAGCCCCAGCATTTT.

In regard to this clone: One end of the junction is discordant with germline, which a read error may explain. The same CDR3 arises from other DNA sequences in this sample as well. The V and J genes are TRBV7-9 and TRBJ2-6; TRBD1 is a possible D gene (5 bases). The CDR3 sequence is 14 residues long. Germline V gives CDR1 SEHNR, CDR2 FQNEAQ (reference sequence). The CDR3 loop is CASSWLSGANVLTF. CDR3 bases: TGTGCCAGCAGCTGGCTCTCTGGGGCTAACGTCCTGACTTTC.

On this clone: This sample also contains other DNA sequences that code for the same CDR3. The rearrangement joins TRBV5-4 to TRBJ1-3; TRBD1 matches 7 bases. The CDR3 loop spans 15 amino acids. Germline CDR1 is SGHNT and CDR2 is YYREEE (reference sequence). V gave up 3 bases and J gave up 1 base; unmatched junction bases: 4. The CDR3 DNA sequence: TGTGCCAGCAGCTCTGGGACAGCGTCTGGAAACACCATATATTTT. This codes for CASSSGTASGNTIYF.

This rearrangement joins TRBV2 to TRBJ2-1; 9 positions agree with TRBD2. The CDR3 runs 16 residues. Trimming cost V 2 bases and J 7 bases; bases outside gene matches: 9. Germline lookup yields CDR1 SNHLY and CDR2 FYNNEI. The DNA of the CDR3 is TGTGCCAGCAGTGAATTGGCGGGGGGGCCTCGTAATGAGCAGTTCTTC. Encoded protein: CASSELAGGPRNEQFF.

The chain joins TRBV7-8 to TRBJ1-2; D gene unclear. Germline lookup yields CDR1 SGHVS and CDR2 FQNEAQ. The CDR3 has 15 amino acids. V lost 1 base and J lost 6, with 15 bases in between. DNA for the CDR3: TGTGCCAGCAGCTTAGAGCTAGGGCCCTCCGATGGCTACACCTTC. Protein sequence: CASSLELGPSDGYTF.

This CDR3 reads CASSLGTGRGSPLHF. As DNA, the CDR3 is TGCGCCAGCAGCTTGGGGACAGGGCGAGGGTCACCCCTCCACTTT. This chain uses TRBV5-1 with TRBJ1-6, with 8 bases fitting TRBD1. V shed 0 bases, J shed 10 bases, and the junction held 6 bases outside the gene matches. Germline CDR1 and CDR2: SGHRS and YFSETQ. The CDR3 loop spans 15 amino acids.

For the CDR3, the DNA is TGTGCCAGTAGTACCACAGGGGGTTATTCACCCCTCCACTTT. Amino acid sequence: CASSTTGGYSPLHF. V gene TRBV19 combines with J gene TRBJ1-6, with 8 bases identical to TRBD1. The V gene's germline CDR1 is LNHDA and CDR2 SQIVND (reference sequence). Trimming at V came to 4 bases and at J to 8 bases, leaving 4 bases not matched to a gene. The CDR3 loop spans 14 amino acids.

The gene calls are TRBV9 and TRBJ1-3; D remains ambiguous. The germline V gene has CDR1 SGDLS and CDR2 YYNGEE. V was cut by 2 bases and J by 4 bases, with 4 bases left in between. The CDR3 sequence is 12 residues long. For the CDR3, the DNA is TGTGCCAGCAGCGTTCTCGGAAACACCATATATTTT. Translating it yields CASSVLGNTIYF.

In the case of this clone: Other DNA sequences of this sample code for an identical CDR3. The CDR3 DNA sequence: TGTGCCAGCAGCCTAAGAGAGGGGGGCTACACCTTC. Protein product: CASSLREGGYTF. This chain joins TRBV11-2 and TRBJ1-2; weak D call: TRBD1 (5 bases). Germline V gene sequence: CDR1 SGHAT, CDR2 FQNNGV. This CDR3 has 12 residues. V lost 5 bases, J lost 8 bases, and 12 bases lay in between.

The chain carries TRBV7-9 and TRBJ1-2, with D perhaps TRBD1 (5 bases). Germline CDR1 reads SEHNR; CDR2 reads FQNEAQ (reference sequence). CDR3 length equals 18 residues. V lost 4 bases, J lost 4 bases, and 25 bases lay in between. The CDR3 region is CASSSTRFAGEWTYGYTF. The CDR3 DNA sequence: TGTGCCAGCAGCTCAACGCGGTTTGCGGGGGAATGGACCTATGGCTACACCTTC.